A selection of T cell receptor beta chains follows, all from one sample in a study of T cells in Graves' hyperthyroidism and ophthalmopathy. From the multiplex PCR reads, TCRdb called clonotypes with MiXCR, one entry per CDR3 protein. The data contain over 250,000 distinct CDR3 sequences, about an eighth of them seen just once; the ten biggest clones take up 30% to 40%. The sequencing sample was made of blood. These receptors originate from a woman in her thirties or forties with Graves' ophthalmopathy. Each CDR3 is given with its conserved first and last residue. D genes are given only for firm matches. Rows may omit the clone size; those that give it use once, few, many or a size class.

abundance: many
d_gene: .
j_gene: TRBJ2-5
v_gene: TRBV14
CDR3nt: TGTGCCAGCAGCCAAGCCTTAGGGGGGCAAGAGACCCAGTACTTC
CDR3aa: CASSQALGGQETQYF

abundance: many
d_gene: TRBD2
j_gene: TRBJ2-1
v_gene: TRBV24-1
CDR3nt: TGTGCCACCAGTGCGCCGACGATAGCGGGGGGGCATATAGAGCAGTTCTTC
CDR3aa: CATSAPTIAGGHIEQFF

abundance: many
d_gene: TRBD1
j_gene: TRBJ2-1
v_gene: TRBV7-8
CDR3nt: TGTGCCAGCAGACCGATTGGACAGGGCAATGAGCAGTTCTTC
CDR3aa: CASRPIGQGNEQFF

abundance: .
d_gene: TRBD2
j_gene: TRBJ2-7
v_gene: TRBV11-1
CDR3nt: TGTGCCAGCAGCGCCACTAGCGGGGTAGGAGAGCAGTACTTC
CDR3aa: CASSATSGVGEQYF

abundance: many
d_gene: TRBD1
j_gene: TRBJ2-7
v_gene: TRBV7-9
CDR3nt: TGTGCCAGCAGCCATCCCACGAACAGGGGATCCTACGAGCAGTACTTC
CDR3aa: CASSHPTNRGSYEQYF

abundance: many
d_gene: TRBD1
j_gene: TRBJ1-1
v_gene: TRBV24-1
CDR3nt: TGTGCCACCAAGAGATCAGGGGGCACTGAAGCTTTCTTT
CDR3aa: CATKRSGGTEAFF

abundance: many
d_gene: TRBD2
j_gene: TRBJ2-7
v_gene: TRBV11-2
CDR3nt: TGTGCCAGCAGCTCTACTAGCGTTTACTACGAGCAGTACTTC
CDR3aa: CASSSTSVYYEQYF

abundance: many
d_gene: .
j_gene: TRBJ2-5
v_gene: TRBV5-6
CDR3nt: TGTGCCAGCAGCATCGGGCCGGGGGAGACCCAGTACTTC
CDR3aa: CASSIGPGETQYF

abundance: .
d_gene: TRBD1
j_gene: TRBJ1-2
v_gene: TRBV5-6
CDR3nt: TGTGCCAGCAGCTCGACAGGGGGGTATGGCTACACCTTC
CDR3aa: CASSSTGGYGYTF

abundance: .
d_gene: TRBD1
j_gene: TRBJ1-2
v_gene: TRBV6-1
CDR3nt: TGTGCCAGCGCCCACCGACAGGGGACGGGTGGCTACACCTTC
CDR3aa: CASAHRQGTGGYTF

abundance: many
d_gene: .
j_gene: TRBJ1-4
v_gene: TRBV24-1
CDR3nt: TGTGCCACCAGTGCTACGGGCCGGGAAGAAAAACTGTTTTTT
CDR3aa: CATSATGREEKLFF

abundance: few
d_gene: TRBD1
j_gene: TRBJ1-6
v_gene: TRBV19
CDR3nt: TGTGCCAGTAGTATCGTAACAGGGGAATCACCCCTCCACTTT
CDR3aa: CASSIVTGESPLHF

abundance: many
d_gene: TRBD2
j_gene: TRBJ2-3
v_gene: TRBV12-3/TRBV12-4
CDR3nt: TGTGCCAGCAGTTTATCCCTAGCGGGAGATGCGGATACGCAGTATTTT
CDR3aa: CASSLSLAGDADTQYF

abundance: .
d_gene: .
j_gene: TRBJ2-1
v_gene: TRBV25-1
CDR3nt: TGTGCCAGCAGTGAAGGAGGAAAGGCAGCGGGTGAGCAGTTCTTC
CDR3aa: CASSEGGKAAGEQFF

abundance: .
d_gene: TRBD1
j_gene: TRBJ2-7
v_gene: TRBV5-1
CDR3nt: TGCGCCAGCAGCTTAACAACCGGGACAGGGGTATACGAGCAGTACTTC
CDR3aa: CASSLTTGTGVYEQYF

abundance: many
d_gene: TRBD1
j_gene: TRBJ2-6
v_gene: TRBV12-3/TRBV12-4
CDR3nt: TGTGCCAGCAGTTCCTCACCGGGACAGGGCCCCGGGGCCAACGTCCTGACTTTC
CDR3aa: CASSSSPGQGPGANVLTF

abundance: few
d_gene: .
j_gene: TRBJ1-6
v_gene: TRBV12-3/TRBV12-4
CDR3nt: TGTGCCAGCAGTTTTGGCCAGGGGAATTCACCCCTCCACTTT
CDR3aa: CASSFGQGNSPLHF

abundance: many
d_gene: .
j_gene: TRBJ2-3
v_gene: TRBV12-5
CDR3nt: TGTGCTAGTGGTTTGGCGGTGGGGGGCCGCACAGATACGCAGTATTTT
CDR3aa: CASGLAVGGRTDTQYF

abundance: few
d_gene: .
j_gene: TRBJ2-3
v_gene: TRBV7-9
CDR3nt: TGTGCCAGCAGCTTAGGAACGTACACAGATACGCAGTATTTT
CDR3aa: CASSLGTYTDTQYF

abundance: many
d_gene: TRBD1
j_gene: TRBJ1-5
v_gene: TRBV12-3/TRBV12-4
CDR3nt: TGTGCCAGCAGTCCCAACTCCGGGACAGGGAACAATCAGCCCCAGCATTTT
CDR3aa: CASSPNSGTGNNQPQHF

abundance: few
d_gene: .
j_gene: TRBJ1-1
v_gene: TRBV18
CDR3nt: TGTGCCAGCTCACCCTCGGATCTCGGGGGGGCTTTCTTT
CDR3aa: CASSPSDLGGAFF

abundance: .
d_gene: .
j_gene: TRBJ1-2
v_gene: TRBV3-1
CDR3nt: TGTGCCAGCAGCGACATCTATGGCTACACCTTC
CDR3aa: CASSDIYGYTF

abundance: many
d_gene: TRBD1
j_gene: TRBJ2-1
v_gene: TRBV24-1
CDR3nt: TGTGCCACCAGTGCTTATACAGGGGATCGCAATGAGCAGTTCTTC
CDR3aa: CATSAYTGDRNEQFF

abundance: many
d_gene: .
j_gene: TRBJ2-5
v_gene: TRBV11-2
CDR3nt: TGTGCCAGCAGCGTTAGCCTATCCCCGACCCAGTACTTC
CDR3aa: CASSVSLSPTQYF

abundance: many
d_gene: .
j_gene: TRBJ2-7
v_gene: TRBV29-1
CDR3nt: TGCAGCGTTAAGTATAACAACTACGAGCAGTACTTC
CDR3aa: CSVKYNNYEQYF

abundance: many
d_gene: .
j_gene: TRBJ1-1
v_gene: TRBV12-3/TRBV12-4
CDR3nt: TGTGCCAGCAGCCCGAGAGGGAGGGGTAGGAACACTGAAGCTTTCTTT
CDR3aa: CASSPRGRGRNTEAFF

abundance: .
d_gene: .
j_gene: TRBJ1-1
v_gene: TRBV19
CDR3nt: TGTGCCAGTAGTATTATAGGAGGGAACACTGAAGCTTTCTTT
CDR3aa: CASSIIGGNTEAFF

abundance: many
d_gene: .
j_gene: TRBJ2-7
v_gene: TRBV6-5
CDR3nt: TGTGCCAGCAGTTACTCCCAGGGATACGAGCAGTACTTC
CDR3aa: CASSYSQGYEQYF

abundance: .
d_gene: .
j_gene: TRBJ2-3
v_gene: TRBV11-2
CDR3nt: TGTGCCAGCAGCCCCCGACGGTCAGATACGCAGTATTTT
CDR3aa: CASSPRRSDTQYF

abundance: few
d_gene: TRBD1
j_gene: TRBJ2-3
v_gene: TRBV3-1
CDR3nt: TGTGCCAGCAGCCAAGGACAGGGGCGGACAGATACGCAGTATTTT
CDR3aa: CASSQGQGRTDTQYF

abundance: .
d_gene: .
j_gene: TRBJ1-6
v_gene: TRBV6-2/TRBV6-3
CDR3nt: TGTGCCAGCGGTTACTCGGGGGGCCCTAATTCACCCCTCCACTTT
CDR3aa: CASGYSGGPNSPLHF

abundance: many
d_gene: .
j_gene: TRBJ1-5
v_gene: TRBV6-1
CDR3nt: TGTGCCAGCAGTGAAAATGCTGTCGGACCCAATCAGCCCCAGCATTTT
CDR3aa: CASSENAVGPNQPQHF

abundance: .
d_gene: .
j_gene: TRBJ2-1
v_gene: TRBV4-2
CDR3nt: TGTGCCAGCAGCCAATCCCTCCCGAGCTCCTACAATGAGCAGTTCTTC
CDR3aa: CASSQSLPSSYNEQFF

abundance: .
d_gene: .
j_gene: TRBJ2-1
v_gene: TRBV9
CDR3nt: TGTGCCAGCAGCGTAGCCCTCGGTCAAAAGTTCTTC
CDR3aa: CASSVALGQKFF

abundance: many
d_gene: .
j_gene: TRBJ1-1
v_gene: TRBV5-1
CDR3nt: TGCGCCAGCAGCTTGGGGGGAGGGGGTAGCACTGAAGCTTTCTTT
CDR3aa: CASSLGGGGSTEAFF

abundance: many
d_gene: .
j_gene: TRBJ1-2
v_gene: TRBV6-1
CDR3nt: TGTGCCAGCAGGCCTTGGACCGACCCTAGCTATGGCTACACCTTC
CDR3aa: CASRPWTDPSYGYTF

abundance: .
d_gene: .
j_gene: TRBJ2-4
v_gene: TRBV5-1
CDR3nt: TGCGCCAGCAGCTCACTTGGGGGCGCGGGTGATAACATTCAGTACTTC
CDR3aa: CASSSLGGAGDNIQYF

abundance: few
d_gene: TRBD1
j_gene: TRBJ1-6
v_gene: TRBV5-1
CDR3nt: TGCGCCAGCAGCTCTCCGGGACAGGAGAATTCACCCCTCCACTTT
CDR3aa: CASSSPGQENSPLHF

abundance: many
d_gene: .
j_gene: TRBJ2-5
v_gene: TRBV3-1
CDR3nt: TGTGCCAGCAGCCAAGATTACAGAAAAGAGACCCAGTACTTC
CDR3aa: CASSQDYRKETQYF

abundance: many
d_gene: .
j_gene: TRBJ2-5
v_gene: TRBV20-1
CDR3nt: TGCAGTGCCGCCAAATGGAACTCAGTACCAGAGACCCAGTACTTC
CDR3aa: CSAAKWNSVPETQYF

abundance: many
d_gene: TRBD2
j_gene: TRBJ2-1
v_gene: TRBV11-3
CDR3nt: TGTGCCAGCAGCTCCCTCGGAGGAGCGGGAGGGGAGGAGCAGTTCTTC
CDR3aa: CASSSLGGAGGEEQFF

abundance: .
d_gene: TRBD1
j_gene: TRBJ2-2
v_gene: TRBV5-4
CDR3nt: TGTGCCAGCAGCCAAGAAATCCCGGACAGGGGAACCGGGGAGCTGTTTTTT
CDR3aa: CASSQEIPDRGTGELFF

abundance: .
d_gene: .
j_gene: TRBJ1-6
v_gene: TRBV5-1
CDR3nt: TGCGCCAGCAGCTTCTCGGGGCCGGCTAATTCACCCCTCCACTTT
CDR3aa: CASSFSGPANSPLHF

abundance: many
d_gene: .
j_gene: TRBJ1-5
v_gene: TRBV2
CDR3nt: TGTGCCAGCAGTCTGGGGGGGACCCAGCCCCAGCATTTT
CDR3aa: CASSLGGTQPQHF

abundance: few
d_gene: .
j_gene: TRBJ2-1
v_gene: TRBV3-1
CDR3nt: TGTGCCAGCAGCCAAATGGGGCGCTATGAGCAGTTCTTC
CDR3aa: CASSQMGRYEQFF

abundance: many
d_gene: TRBD1
j_gene: TRBJ2-6
v_gene: TRBV2
CDR3nt: TGTGCCAGCAGGGAGACAGGGGTATTCTCTGGGGCCAACGTCCTGACTTTC
CDR3aa: CASRETGVFSGANVLTF

abundance: few
d_gene: .
j_gene: TRBJ2-4
v_gene: TRBV6-1
CDR3nt: TGTGCCAGCAGCGGAGACTCTGGGGGAAACATTCAGTACTTC
CDR3aa: CASSGDSGGNIQYF

abundance: many
d_gene: TRBD1
j_gene: TRBJ2-3
v_gene: TRBV27
CDR3nt: TGTGCCAGCAGTTCAAGACAGGGTTTGGGCACAGATACGCAGTATTTT
CDR3aa: CASSSRQGLGTDTQYF

abundance: many
d_gene: .
j_gene: TRBJ2-7
v_gene: TRBV27
CDR3nt: TGTGCCAGCAGTCCCTCCATCGGCGAGAGCTCCTACGAGCAGTACTTC
CDR3aa: CASSPSIGESSYEQYF